Detailed here is one TCR beta chain. These data originate in a study of shared T cell receptors in the human thymus. The CDR3 runs 13 residues. The germline V and J ends were trimmed by 5 bases and 4 bases, with 11 bases remaining between them. Germline CDR1 is MNHEY and CDR2 is SVGAGI. Sequenced by immunoSEQ multiplex PCR; TCRdb stores in-frame clones only, minus some. This sample yields over 650,000 clones, of which around 87% are seen a single time; 0.0094% belongs to the top ten. These sequences were also reported in another study, on human thymus T cells. That paper adds: Blood and thymic repertoires both appeared biased in V and J gene usage.

The sequence was collected from a boy in the first two years of life with a congenital heart defect. The rearrangement uses TRBV6-5 and TRBJ1-2, with a weak D call TRBD1 (6 bases). The sequencing sample was made of thymocytes. As DNA, the CDR3 is TGTGCCAGCAGTCGGGACAAGGTCTATGGCTACACCTTC. This sequence encodes CASSRDKVYGYTF.